This record looks at one T cell receptor (beta chain) sequence and its context. Its antigen is unknown. An end of the junction differs from the germline gene, which may be a read error. Time point in this sample: before preoperative PTX-NDP chemotherapy. The data were obtained in a study of esophageal squamous cell carcinoma under preoperative chemotherapy. General study points: After paclitaxel-nedaplatin, abundant clones were more likely to contract than amplify. Post-treatment tumor-infiltrating lymphocytes appeared partly derived from peripheral T cells migrating into the tumor. After chemotherapy, TCR diversity rose significantly in peripheral T cells but not in tumor-infiltrating lymphocytes.

The CDR3 loop spans 14 amino acids. Germline V gene data show CDR1 as MNHNS and CDR2 as SASEGT. TCRdb re-analysed the PCR reads in MiXCR, keeping a single row per CDR3 protein. Here the sample spans about 15,000 distinct CDR3 sequences, roughly 60% being singletons. The clonotype was recovered from a human donor with esophageal squamous cell carcinoma. The donor label of this sample is uncertain. Sampling was done from a patient given preoperative chemotherapy. V and J are TRBV6-1 and TRBJ2-3; 12 bases fit TRBD2. The CDR3 region is CASASGGDTNMQYF. Here the CDR3 DNA reads TGTGCCAGCGCTAGCGGGGGGGACACAAATATGCAGTACTTT.